These 26 T cell receptor beta chains were all obtained from the same sample, sequenced in a study of T cells in Graves' hyperthyroidism and ophthalmopathy. RNA transcripts gave rise to amplified TCR beta CDR3 regions. Primed by the HTBI set, a first-round RT-PCR was run on the TCR CDR3. Each CDR3 protein is one row after TCRdb ran MiXCR on the multiplex PCR reads. The data show 800,000 or so distinct CDR3 sequences, 38% seen once. Material for sequencing was blood. All receptors derive from a man between 18 and 35 years old with Graves' hyperthyroidism.

About this clonotype itself: A single base separates this from a much larger clone, so it may be a read error. The chain recombines TRBV29-1 with TRBJ2-5, with D perhaps TRBD1 (6 bases). V lost 7 bases and J 4 bases, leaving 13 bases between the germline ends. Germline V gene lookup returns CDR1 SQVTM and CDR2 ANQGSEA. The CDR3 consists of 12 residues. CDR3 bases: TGCAGCGAATCGGACAGACCAGAGACCCAGTACTTC. Protein: CSESDRPETQYF.

This clonotype occurred a few times. This chain uses TRBV11-2 with TRBJ1-2, with D possibly being TRBD1 (6 bases). V was clipped by 0 bases and J by 7 bases, with 15 bases between them. This CDR3 has 15 amino acids. Per the germline V gene, CDR1 is SGHAT and CDR2 is FQNNGV. CDR3 residues: CASSLDSRGPSGYTF. The CDR3 DNA sequence: TGTGCCAGCAGCTTAGATAGCAGGGGACCGTCTGGCTACACCTTC. Combining the CDR3 with reference TRBV11-2 and TRBJ1-2 gives the whole variable domain EAGVAQSPRYKIIEKRQSVAFWCNPISGHATLYWYQQILGQGPKLLIQFQNNGVVDDSQLPKDRFSAERLKGVDSTLKIQPAKLEDSAVYLCASSLDSRGPSGYTFGSGTRLTVV.

This clonotype occurred many times. V gene TRBV7-9 combines with J gene TRBJ1-1; maybe TRBD1 (6 bases). Germline CDR1 SEHNR, CDR2 FQNEAQ (reference sequence). V lost 4 bases, J lost 12 bases, and 15 bases lay in between. This CDR3 is 12 amino acids long. CDR3 in amino acids: CASSSIQGRTFF. The CDR3 bases are TGTGCCAGCAGCTCCATACAGGGTCGGACTTTCTTT.

J is TRBJ1-2 and V is TRBV25-1, with TRBD1 matching 9 bases. The CDR3 length is 17 residues. The trim removed 5 bases at V and 4 bases at J, leaving 14 bases unmatched. The germline V gene has CDR1 MGHDK and CDR2 SYGVNS. The CDR3 protein is CASSFTDPGTGFYGYTF. CDR3 in DNA: TGTGCCAGCAGTTTCACCGACCCCGGGACAGGGTTCTATGGCTACACCTTC.

This chain uses TRBV6-6 with TRBJ2-7, with D maybe TRBD2 (5 bases). Trimming shortened V by 8 bases and J by 0 bases, and 20 bases separated the two germline ends. The V gene's germline CDR1 is MNHNY and CDR2 SVGAGI (reference sequence). The length of the CDR3 is 16 residues. CDR3 loop: CASSPLGLTSSYEQYF. In DNA form, the CDR3 reads TGTGCCAGCTCCCCTCTTGGACTGACGAGCTCCTACGAGCAGTACTTC.

The CDR3 here is CASSFGGPVYEQYF. CDR3 coding DNA: TGTGCCAGCAGTTTTGGGGGGCCCGTCTACGAGCAGTACTTC. The chain couples TRBV6-2 or TRBV6-3 to TRBJ2-7; D is perhaps TRBD1 or TRBD2 (6 bases each). V gave up 4 bases and J gave up 3 bases, with 13 bases separating them. The CDR3 is 14 amino acids. Germline lookup yields CDR1 MNHEY and CDR2 SVGEGT.

This clonotype was picked up a small number of times. The CDR3: CASSPPGQLTEQYF. The DNA for the CDR3 is TGTGCCAGCAGCCCGCCGGGACAGCTTACAGAGCAGTACTTC. The chain employs TRBV11-2 and TRBJ2-7; 7 nucleotides align to TRBD1. J lost 7 bases, V lost 5 bases, and 11 bases had no gene match. The CDR3 covers 14 residues. The V gene's germline CDR1 is SGHAT and CDR2 FQNNGV.

The chain combines TRBV2 with TRBJ1-2, with 9 bases lining up with TRBD1. The germline V gene has CDR1 SNHLY and CDR2 FYNNEI. The V segment lost 3 bases and the J segment 5 bases; nucleotides outside the gene matches: 7. The CDR3 runs to 15 residues. CDR3 amino acids: CASSEQGTGTYGYTF. The CDR3 coding sequence is TGTGCCAGCAGTGAGCAGGGGACAGGGACGTATGGCTACACCTTC. The full variable domain, in which reference TRBV2 and TRBJ1-2 provide the parts outside the CDR3, is EPEVTQTPSHQVTQMGQEVILRCVPISNHLYFYWYRQILGQKVEFLVSFYNNEISEKSEIFDDQFSVERPDGSNFTLKIRSTKLEDSAMYFCASSEQGTGTYGYTFGSGTRLTVV.

The V and J genes are TRBV10-2 and TRBJ1-1; D remains unclear. Trimming left V 2 bases short and J 0 bases short, with 10 bases between. CDR1 WSHSY and CDR2 SAAADI come from the germline V gene. The CDR3 consists of 15 residues. The CDR3 DNA reads TGCGCCAGCAGTGAGGGTGGTCCGGTGAACACTGAAGCTTTCTTT. It encodes CASSEGGPVNTEAFF.

The rearrangement joins TRBV2 to TRBJ2-7; the D gene could be TRBD1 or TRBD2 (5 bases each). V was cut by 3 bases and J by 3 bases, with 15 bases left in between. Germline-derived CDR1 and CDR2 are SNHLY and FYNNEI. The CDR3 spans 15 residues. The CDR3 DNA follows: TGTGCCAGCAGTGAGATGAGGGGTTCCGACTACGAGCAGTACTTC. Protein: CASSEMRGSDYEQYF.

There are a few counts of this clonotype. V gene TRBV20-1 combines with J gene TRBJ1-3; D is unresolved. This CDR3 is built from 14 residues. Trimming took 3 bases from V and 0 from J, leaving 9 bases between them. Germline V gene sequence: CDR1 DFQATT, CDR2 SNEGSKA (reference sequence). The CDR3 sequence: CSASRLYSGNTIYF. The CDR3 DNA is TGCAGTGCTAGCCGGTTATACTCTGGAAACACCATATATTTT.

About this clonotype itself: Germline is not matched at one junction end, which may reflect a read error. The V gene is TRBV10-3, the J gene TRBJ2-7; D tentatively fits TRBD1 or TRBD2 (5 bases each). The CDR3 loop spans 14 amino acids. The germline V gene has CDR1 ENHRY and CDR2 SYGVKD. CDR3 sequence: CASSYEGISYEQYF. DNA of the CDR3: TGTGCCAGCAGTTACGAGGGGATCTCCTACGAGCAGTACTTC.

This clonotype has at least ten counts. The chain has TRBV19 and TRBJ1-2; 9 bases agree with TRBD1. Germline V lookup: CDR1 LNHDA, CDR2 SQIVND (reference sequence). The J segment lost 4 bases and the V segment lost 6 bases, leaving 6 bases of the junction unmatched. The CDR3 sequence is 14 residues long. The CDR3 nucleotides are TGTGCCAGTAGACCCGGGACAGGGAGCTATGGCTACACCTTC. The encoded protein is CASRPGTGSYGYTF. Supplemented by reference TRBV19 and TRBJ1-2, the full variable domain reads DGGITQSPKYLFRKEGQNVTLSCEQNLNHDAMYWYRQDPGQGLRLIYYSQIVNDFQKGDIAEGYSVSREKKESFPLTVTSAQKNPTAFYLCASRPGTGSYGYTFGSGTRLTVV.

This clonotype was seen at least ten times. V and J are TRBV2 and TRBJ2-2, with 9 nucleotides matching TRBD1. Germline trimming cut 7 bases from V and 5 bases from J; bases unmatched to any gene: 5. The CDR3 contains 14 residues. Per germline, CDR1 SNHLY and CDR2 FYNNEI. The CDR3: CASNRGQGTGELFF. The CDR3 DNA reads TGTGCCAGCAACCGTGGACAGGGGACCGGGGAGCTGTTTTTT.

Turning to this clonotype: One end of the junction is discordant with germline, which a read error may explain. The genes are TRBV10-3 and TRBJ2-7; D is perhaps TRBD1 (5 bases). This CDR3 is 15 amino acids long. Germline CDR1 and CDR2: ENHRY and SYGVKD. The CDR3 sequence is CASSLGPGKRSEQYF. DNA for the CDR3: TGTGCCAGCAGTTTAGGTCCAGGGAAAAGGTCCGAGCAGTACTTC.

This clonotype was found a few times. The chain joins TRBV12-3 or TRBV12-4 to TRBJ1-5; TRBD1 is a possible D gene (5 bases). CDR3 length: 15 residues. Trimming shortened V by 2 bases and J by 4 bases, and 12 bases separated the two germline ends. DNA for the CDR3: TGTGCCAGCAGTTTATCGGGGGGTAGGAATCAGCCCCAGCATTTT. Translating gives CASSLSGGRNQPQHF.

The chain uses TRBV2 and TRBJ1-4; unclear D gene. Germline V gene sequence: CDR1 SNHLY, CDR2 FYNNEI. The CDR3 consists of 13 residues. Trimming pared 4 bases from V and 8 bases from J, leaving 11 bases between. The CDR3 coding sequence is TGTGCCAGCAGTGGCCCCCCGGGGGAAAAACTGTTTTTT. This translates into CASSGPPGEKLFF.

This clonotype has just a few counts. V usage is TRBV12-3 or TRBV12-4 and J usage is TRBJ2-5; D is perhaps TRBD2 (6 bases). The germline V and J ends were trimmed by 6 bases and 5 bases, with 19 bases remaining between them. The CDR3 loop spans 15 amino acids. CDR3 in DNA: TGTGCCAGCAGGGCCCTAACGAGGCGGGACGAGACCCAGTACTTC. As protein: CASRALTRRDETQYF.

The rearrangement links TRBV6-2 or TRBV6-3 to TRBJ1-5; TRBD1 matches at 7 bases. V shed 6 bases and J 6 bases; nucleotides not matched to a gene: 5. This CDR3 has 13 amino acids. CDR1 is MNHEY, CDR2 SVGEGT, per germline. The chain's CDR3 is CASRQQGSQPQHF. CDR3 DNA: TGTGCCAGCAGACAACAGGGGAGTCAGCCCCAGCATTTT.

This chain connects TRBV10-3 to TRBJ1-1, with TRBD1 matching over 8 bases. Germline V gives CDR1 ENHRY, CDR2 SYGVKD. The junction had 2 bases not matched to a gene; V was cut back by 0 bases and J by 8 bases. The CDR3 loop spans 13 amino acids. The CDR3 nucleotides read TGTGCCATCAGTGAGTCGGGGACAGGCGAAGCTTTCTTT. It encodes CAISESGTGEAFF.

This chain links TRBV19 with TRBJ1-1; D remains ambiguous. The CDR3 runs to 13 residues. Germline V gives CDR1 LNHDA, CDR2 SQIVND (reference sequence). Trimming cost V 3 bases and J 5 bases, with 10 bases left between them. CDR3 bases: TGTGCCAGTAGTATTGGGATGGGTACTGAAGCTTTCTTT. It translates to CASSIGMGTEAFF. The whole variable domain, remainder taken from reference TRBV19 and TRBJ1-1, is DGGITQSPKYLFRKEGQNVTLSCEQNLNHDAMYWYRQDPGQGLRLIYYSQIVNDFQKGDIAEGYSVSREKKESFPLTVTSAQKNPTAFYLCASSIGMGTEAFFGQGTRLTVV.

The V call is TRBV12-3 or TRBV12-4, the J call TRBJ2-5; D call uncertain. Trimming left V 4 bases short and J 10 bases short, with 13 bases between. This CDR3 has 12 residues. CDR3 coding DNA: TGTGCCAGCAGTTCCCCCAACCGGAGCCAGTACTTC. Translated: CASSSPNRSQYF.

In its sample, this clonotype was seen a few times. This chain links TRBV12-5 with TRBJ2-2; D is unclear. The CDR3 totals 12 residues. CDR1 LGHNT and CDR2 FRNRAP come from the germline V gene. With 1 base removed from V and 3 bases from J, the gap between germline ends came to 0 bases. The CDR3 bases are TGTGCTAGTGGTTTGGACACCGGGGAGCTGTTTTTT. Translation gives CASGLDTGELFF.

This clonotype appeared once. The chain employs TRBV7-6 and TRBJ2-5, with D perhaps matching TRBD2 (6 bases). The V end was cut by 5 bases, the J end by 9 bases, with 19 bases between. The length of the CDR3 is 14 residues. The germline CDR1 and CDR2 sequences are SGHVS and FNYEAQ. The CDR3 region is CASSQVQMGEAQYF. CDR3 nucleotides: TGTGCCAGCAGCCAAGTTCAAATGGGGGAGGCCCAGTACTTC.

The rearrangement joins TRBV7-9 to TRBJ2-5; the D gene is possibly TRBD1 (7 bases). V dropped 6 bases and J dropped 4 bases, with 18 bases sitting between them. Germline CDR1 SEHNR, CDR2 FQNEAQ (reference sequence). The CDR3 consists of 15 residues. The CDR3 DNA reads TGTGCCAGCAGGCAGGGGCGACAGGGACTAGAGACCCAGTACTTC. This codes for CASRQGRQGLETQYF.

A remark on this clonotype: The final CDR3 position lacks the conserved phenylalanine or tryptophan, pointing to a likely read error. The rearrangement links TRBV4-1 to TRBJ1-2; 11 positions agree with TRBD1. The germline V gene encodes CDR1 MGHRA and CDR2 YSYEKL. This CDR3 is 14 amino acids long. The CDR3 loop reads CASSPDRGPYGYTL. Written as DNA, the CDR3 is TGTGCCAGCAGCCCGGACAGGGGGCCCTATGGCTACACCCTC.